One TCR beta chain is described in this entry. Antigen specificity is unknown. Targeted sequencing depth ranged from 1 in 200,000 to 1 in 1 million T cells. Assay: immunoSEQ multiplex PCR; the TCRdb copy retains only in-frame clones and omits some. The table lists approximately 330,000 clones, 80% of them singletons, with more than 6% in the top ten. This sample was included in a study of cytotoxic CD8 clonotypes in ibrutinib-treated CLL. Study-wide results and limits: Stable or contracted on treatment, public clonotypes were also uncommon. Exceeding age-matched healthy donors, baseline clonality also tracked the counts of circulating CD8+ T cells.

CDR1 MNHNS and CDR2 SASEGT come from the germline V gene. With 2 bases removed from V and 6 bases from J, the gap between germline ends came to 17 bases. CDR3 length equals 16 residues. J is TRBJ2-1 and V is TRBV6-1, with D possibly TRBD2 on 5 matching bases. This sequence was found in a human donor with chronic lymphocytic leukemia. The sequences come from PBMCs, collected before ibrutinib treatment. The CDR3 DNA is TGTGCCAGCAGTGAATATGAGGGTCTACGAATCAATGAGCAGTTCTTC. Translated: CASSEYEGLRINEQFF.